This T cell receptor (beta chain) was recorded in a study of T cell responses to AZD1222 COVID-19 vaccine. A note on this clone: Its cognate antigen is unknown.

The data were produced by immunoSEQ multiplex PCR, yet TCRdb's version contains in-frame clones alone and is incomplete. The sample shows roughly 150,000 clones, 90% to 95% of them seen only once. The ends were cut back, 0 bases at V and 8 bases at J, with 19 bases in the middle. This CDR3 spans 17 amino acids. The germline CDR1 and CDR2 sequences are MGHRA and YSYEKL. Whole-study results and caveats: Sampled repertoires all dated from after the peak T cell response. The donor group comprised mostly white British people and more females; the analysis possibly underestimated clonal diversity. Spike was spanned by vaccine-associated CD4 TCRs, which were dominant at 160-218 and 743-854.

The input for sequencing was peripheral blood, taken 28 days after the second AZD1222 dose. The chain carries TRBV4-1 and TRBJ1-4; no clear D gene. This receptor was taken from an adult who received the AZD1222 COVID-19 vaccine. CDR3 region: CASSQDEGGGRMEKLFF. In DNA, the CDR3 is TGCGCCAGCAGCCAAGACGAGGGTGGTGGGAGGATGGAAAAACTGTTTTTT.